A single sample gave rise to the 8 T cell receptor beta chains below, sequenced in a study of identical twins. TCRdb recomputed calls from the 5' RACE reads with MiXCR, one row per CDR3 protein. The sample includes nearly 900,000 distinct CDR3 sequences, approximately 13% seen only once; the top ten take under 2%. These data were likewise used in another study, on yellow fever vaccine responses in identical twins.

The sequenced material came from PBMCs. Every receptor here comes from a woman between 18 and 29 years old in good health.

This clonotype was counted only a few times. The chain combines TRBV12-3 or TRBV12-4 with TRBJ2-4; 7 bases match TRBD2. CDR3 length: 16 residues. The J segment lost 1 base and the V segment lost 5 bases, leaving 8 bases of the junction unmatched. The chain's CDR3 is CASSPSAGRAKNIQYF. The CDR3 DNA reads as TGTGCCAGCAGTCCGTCAGCGGGAAGGGCCAAAAACATTCAGTACTTC.

This chain uses TRBV28 with TRBJ2-7; the match to TRBD2 covers 13 bases. The CDR3 spans 19 residues. Germline assignment: CDR1 MDHEN and CDR2 SYDVKM. Trimming cost V 4 bases and J 4 bases; bases outside gene matches: 16. The CDR3 nucleotides read TGTGCCAGCAGTTCGAGCCCTGGGGGGGGACTAGCGGGAAGGTACGAGCAGTACTTC. Protein product: CASSSSPGGGLAGRYEQYF.

This sequence joins TRBV7-2 and TRBJ1-3; unclear D gene. There are 14 residues in the CDR3. The germline CDR1 and CDR2 sequences are SGHTA and FQGNSA. The V gene lost 3 bases and the J gene lost 2 bases, with 8 bases spanning the gap. CDR3 protein: CASSFSGAGNTIYF. The CDR3 DNA is TGTGCCAGCAGCTTTTCCGGGGCTGGAAACACCATATATTTT.

This clonotype was recorded at least ten times. The V gene is TRBV2, the J gene TRBJ2-7; the D gene is possibly TRBD1 (5 bases). V lost 7 bases to trimming and J lost 2 bases, with 9 bases between them. The CDR3 is 12 residues long. Per the germline V gene, CDR1 is SNHLY and CDR2 is FYNNEI. CDR3 residues: CASKRQPYEQYF. In DNA form, the CDR3 reads TGTGCCAGCAAGAGACAGCCCTACGAGCAGTACTTC.

This clonotype was found a few times. The rearrangement links TRBV28 to TRBJ2-3; 9 bases are shared with TRBD2. This CDR3 contains 15 residues. The germline CDR1 and CDR2 sequences are MDHEN and SYDVKM. V lost 5 bases and J lost 6; bases outside the gene matches: 9. The CDR3 protein is CASSLSGTSRDTQYF. DNA for the CDR3: TGTGCCAGCAGTCTTTCCGGGACTAGCAGGGATACGCAGTATTTT.

This clonotype was counted between two and nine times. J is TRBJ2-2 and V is TRBV7-8; TRBD1 matches 11 bases. This CDR3 has 16 residues. Germline CDR1 reads SGHVS; CDR2 reads FQNEAQ. V shed 1 base and J 6 bases; nucleotides not matched to a gene: 4. In DNA, the CDR3 is TGTGCCAGCAGCTTAGGGACAGGGGGCGCTGCCGGGGAGCTGTTTTTT. This encodes CASSLGTGGAAGELFF. Supplemented by reference TRBV7-8 and TRBJ2-2, the full variable domain reads GAGVSQSPRYKVAKRGQDVALRCDPISGHVSLFWYQQALGQGPEFLTYFQNEAQLDKSGLPSDRFFAERPEGSVSTLKIQRTQQEDSAVYLCASSLGTGGAAGELFFGEGSRLTVL.

The gene calls are TRBV29-1 and TRBJ2-5, with a weak D call TRBD2 (9 bases). In germline, CDR1 is SQVTM, CDR2 ANQGSEA. The CDR3 contains 15 residues. Trimming pared 6 bases from V and 4 bases from J, leaving 21 bases between. CDR3 DNA sequence: TGCAGCGTAGCGACAGGGGCTAGCGGGACAGAGACCCAGTACTTC. The encoded protein is CSVATGASGTETQYF.

The J gene is TRBJ2-3, the V gene TRBV7-9, with TRBD2 as a possible D gene (6 bases). Germline CDR1 and CDR2: SEHNR and FQNEAQ (reference sequence). The CDR3 is 16 residues long. V lost 5 bases and J 1 base, leaving 16 bases between the germline ends. The CDR3 is CASSPGAGPGTDTQYF. As DNA, the CDR3 is TGTGCCAGCAGCCCAGGAGCGGGCCCAGGCACAGATACGCAGTATTTT.